This entry lists 32 T cell receptor beta chains sequenced from one sample in a study of T cell repertoires in cytomegalovirus infection. No antigen is known for these receptors. TCRdb re-derived calls from the reads in MiXCR, one entry per CDR3 protein. The data hold some 120,000 distinct CDR3 sequences, with roughly a tenth observed a single time. The specimen sequenced was PBMCs, sequenced either directly or after in vitro stimulation (not recorded which). The receptors were sampled from a human donor in good health (CMV status not recorded). Some clones in this sample may be carry-over from other donors' samples.

This clonotype was recorded many times. The rearrangement links TRBV7-9 to TRBJ2-5; possibly TRBD2 for D (5 bases). V lost 0 bases to trimming and J lost 3 bases, with 8 bases between them. The CDR3 has 14 residues. Per germline, CDR1 SEHNR and CDR2 FQNEAQ (reference sequence). The CDR3 protein is CASSLAGVEETQYF. The CDR3 nucleotides read TGTGCCAGCAGCTTAGCGGGAGTAGAAGAGACCCAGTACTTC.

This clonotype was seen more than once but under ten times. The gene calls are TRBV20-1 and TRBJ1-1; D gene uncertain. Trimming shortened V by 3 bases and J by 1 base, and 6 bases separated the two germline ends. This CDR3 region has 12 residues. Germline V CDR1 and CDR2: DFQATT, SNEGSKA (reference sequence). CDR3 nucleotides: TGCAGTGCTAGGTGGGCGAACACTGAAGCTTTCTTT. Protein: CSARWANTEAFF.

V is TRBV15 and J is TRBJ2-7; D is undetermined. CDR3 length equals 13 residues. Trimming removed 0 bases from V and 3 bases from J, with 6 bases in between. Germline CDR1 is LNHNV and CDR2 is YYDKDF (reference sequence). The CDR3 protein is CATSRDRSYEQYV. Here the CDR3 DNA reads TGTGCCACCAGCAGAGATCGGAGCTACGAGCAGTACGTC.

This clonotype was seen many times. The chain recombines TRBV2 with TRBJ2-6, with a tentative D call TRBD1 (6 bases). V was clipped by 6 bases and J by 0 bases, with 9 bases between them. There are 15 residues in the CDR3. Germline V lookup: CDR1 SNHLY, CDR2 FYNNEI. The CDR3 sequence: CASRDRNSGANVLTF. CDR3 sequence (DNA): TGTGCCAGCAGGGACAGAAACTCTGGGGCCAACGTCCTGACTTTC. Full variable domain (remainder filled in from reference TRBV2 and TRBJ2-6): EPEVTQTPSHQVTQMGQEVILRCVPISNHLYFYWYRQILGQKVEFLVSFYNNEISEKSEIFDDQFSVERPDGSNFTLKIRSTKLEDSAMYFCASRDRNSGANVLTFGAGSRLTVL.

This clonotype was found many times. The chain recombines TRBV6-2 or TRBV6-3 with TRBJ2-7; no clear D. Germline CDR1 and CDR2: MNHEY and SVGEGT. V was cut by 6 bases and J by 5 bases, with 26 bases left in between. The CDR3 spans 17 residues. The CDR3 region is CASSHVPSSKPRNEQYF. The CDR3 DNA sequence: TGTGCCAGCAGCCACGTTCCGTCTTCGAAACCCCGGAACGAGCAGTACTTC.

The sample holds a few counts of this clonotype. V gene TRBV4-3 combines with J gene TRBJ2-5, with 8 bases matching TRBD1. J lost 5 bases, V lost 6 bases, and 5 bases had no gene match. This CDR3 is built from 13 residues. Per the germline V gene, CDR1 is LGHNA and CDR2 is YSLEER. The CDR3 DNA follows: TGCGCCAGCAGTGACCGACAGGGGGAGACCCAGTACTTC. The encoded protein is CASSDRQGETQYF.

The genes are TRBV6-5 and TRBJ2-1, with 7 bases lining up with TRBD1. This CDR3 has 15 residues. In germline, CDR1 is MNHEY, CDR2 SVGAGI. The trim removed 6 bases at V and 2 bases at J, leaving 7 bases unmatched. The CDR3 protein is CASSPTGFPYNEQFF. In DNA, the CDR3 is TGTGCCAGCAGCCCGACAGGGTTTCCCTACAATGAGCAGTTCTTC.

This clonotype appeared many times. The chain has TRBV2 and TRBJ2-7; D might be TRBD2 (6 bases). V lost 6 bases and J 7 bases, leaving 13 bases between the germline ends. The CDR3 sequence is 12 residues long. Per germline, CDR1 SNHLY and CDR2 FYNNEI. The CDR3 sequence: CASSWEAKEQYF. The CDR3 DNA follows: TGTGCCAGCAGCTGGGAGGCGAAAGAGCAGTACTTC.

This clonotype has ten or more counts. The chain joins TRBV11-2 to TRBJ1-1, with D possibly matching TRBD1 (6 bases). V lost 0 bases and J lost 4, with 18 bases in between. This CDR3 is 17 amino acids long. Germline V gene data show CDR1 as SGHAT and CDR2 as FQNNGV. The DNA of the CDR3 is TGTGCCAGCAGCTTAGATCGGGGGGCCCCGGAGGGCACTGAAGCTTTCTTT. Translation: CASSLDRGAPEGTEAFF. Variable domain in full (rest from reference TRBV11-2 and TRBJ1-1): EAGVAQSPRYKIIEKRQSVAFWCNPISGHATLYWYQQILGQGPKLLIQFQNNGVVDDSQLPKDRFSAERLKGVDSTLKIQPAKLEDSAVYLCASSLDRGAPEGTEAFFGQGTRLTVV.

This chain uses TRBV5-1 with TRBJ1-5; 7 bases are shared with TRBD1. V was clipped by 4 bases and J by 2 bases; unmatched bases: 6. Germline-derived CDR1 and CDR2 are SGHRS and YFSETQ. The CDR3 loop spans 15 amino acids. The CDR3 sequence: CASSPGTVGNQPQHF. CDR3 sequence (DNA): TGCGCCAGCAGCCCAGGGACAGTGGGCAATCAGCCCCAGCATTTT.

This chain connects TRBV11-3 to TRBJ1-2; the match to TRBD1 covers 9 bases. Germline V gene sequence: CDR1 SGHNT, CDR2 YENEEA. CDR3 length: 14 residues. With 5 bases clipped from V and 4 bases from J, the junction kept 5 bases outside the gene matches. CDR3 loop: CASSPGTGLYGYTF. The CDR3 DNA reads as TGTGCCAGCAGCCCCGGGACAGGGCTCTATGGCTACACCTTC.

This clonotype was observed at least ten times. This chain joins TRBV7-2 and TRBJ2-1; TRBD1 might be the D (6 bases). The germline gives CDR1 SGHTA, CDR2 FQGNSA. The CDR3 has 15 amino acids. Trimming removed 1 base from V and 5 bases from J, with 12 bases in between. The CDR3 DNA is TGTGCCAGCAGCTTAGTTACGGGACACAACAATGAGCAGTTCTTC. Amino acid sequence: CASSLVTGHNNEQFF.

This clonotype has at least ten counts. The chain combines TRBV7-8 with TRBJ2-7; 8 bases are a match to TRBD1. V shed 0 bases, J shed 3 bases, and the junction held 1 base outside the gene matches. This CDR3 region has 14 residues. Looked up from germline, CDR1 is SGHVS and CDR2 is FQNEAQ. The CDR3 loop reads CASSLAGQVYEQYV. CDR3 DNA: TGTGCCAGCAGCTTAGCGGGACAGGTCTACGAGCAGTACGTC.

The V call is TRBV28, the J call TRBJ1-2; unclear D gene. Trimming cost V 6 bases and J 7 bases, with 15 bases left between them. Germline V gives CDR1 MDHEN, CDR2 SYDVKM. The CDR3 length is 13 residues. The CDR3 loop reads CASRRPPSVGYTF. CDR3 DNA: TGTGCCAGCAGAAGACCGCCTTCCGTTGGCTACACCTTC.

Only a few counts were recorded for this clonotype. The V call is TRBV7-4, the J call TRBJ2-1; TRBD1 agrees at 7 bases. Trimming removed 6 bases from V and 7 bases from J; junction bases left unmatched: 6. Germline V gives CDR1 SGHVT, CDR2 SQSDAQ. This CDR3 spans 13 amino acids. The CDR3 reads CASRSPTGNEQFF. Here the CDR3 DNA reads TGTGCCAGCAGAAGCCCGACAGGGAATGAGCAGTTCTTC.

This clonotype turned up a few times. V and J are TRBV19 and TRBJ2-3; D is uncertain. The germline V gene has CDR1 LNHDA and CDR2 SQIVND (reference sequence). Deletions cut 6 bases from V and 0 bases from J, with 16 bases between. This CDR3 comprises 16 residues. The CDR3 DNA sequence: TGTGCCAGTAGCGGCGGTCTGGTAGGGAGCACAGATACGCAGTATTTT. Protein: CASSGGLVGSTDTQYF.

This clonotype has a count of ten or more. The gene calls are TRBV5-6 and TRBJ1-1; 10 nucleotides match TRBD1. Per the germline V gene, CDR1 is SGHDT and CDR2 is YYEEEE. CDR3 length: 15 amino acids. J lost 2 bases, V lost 5 bases, and 6 bases had no gene match. CDR3: CASRGQGSPNTEAFF. CDR3 sequence (DNA): TGTGCCAGCAGGGGACAGGGGTCCCCAAACACTGAAGCTTTCTTT. Full variable domain (rest looked up from reference TRBV5-6 and TRBJ1-1): DAGVTQSPTHLIKTRGQQVTLRCSPKSGHDTVSWYQQALGQGPQFIFQYYEEEERQRGNFPDRFSGHQFPNYSSELNVNALLLGDSALYLCASRGQGSPNTEAFFGQGTRLTVV.

The chain employs TRBV20-1 and TRBJ1-2; 8 bases agree with TRBD1. The CDR3 is 17 amino acids. The V segment lost 0 bases and the J segment 7 bases; nucleotides outside the gene matches: 16. Germline V gene data show CDR1 as DFQATT and CDR2 as SNEGSKA (reference sequence). Here the CDR3 DNA reads TGCAGTGCTAGAGATAGTTCAGGGGGCCTACTAACTATTGGCTACACCTTC. Encoded protein: CSARDSSGGLLTIGYTF.

In this sample, this clonotype turned up many times. This rearrangement joins TRBV6-6 to TRBJ1-2, with 11 bases fitting TRBD1. Trimming at V came to 2 bases and at J to 4 bases, leaving 3 bases not matched to a gene. Germline V gene data show CDR1 as MNHNY and CDR2 as SVGAGI (reference sequence). This CDR3 is 15 amino acids long. The CDR3: CASSYGGTGGYGYTF. The CDR3 region has the DNA TGTGCCAGCAGTTACGGCGGGACAGGGGGCTATGGCTACACCTTC.

In its sample, this clonotype was seen many times. This rearrangement joins TRBV7-2 to TRBJ2-1, with D hard to call. The CDR3 loop spans 13 amino acids. The V gene lost 5 bases and the J gene lost 5 bases, with 10 bases spanning the gap. In germline, CDR1 is SGHTA, CDR2 FQGNSA. Written as DNA, the CDR3 is TGTGCCAGCAGCCGCACGTTCGACAATGAGCAGTTCTTC. Translation: CASSRTFDNEQFF.

This clonotype was observed at least ten times. V is TRBV6-2 or TRBV6-3 and J is TRBJ2-5; no clear D gene. CDR1 and CDR2 (germline): MNHEY, SVGEGT. CDR3 size: 12 residues. Trimming shortened V by 6 bases and J by 2 bases, and 7 bases separated the two germline ends. CDR3 sequence reads: CASRATQETQYF. The CDR3 bases are TGTGCCAGCAGGGCTACTCAAGAGACCCAGTACTTC.

This clonotype has just a few counts. The CDR3 coding sequence is TGTGCCATCTCCGGGGGGGATGGCAATCAGCCCCAGCATTTT. The encoded protein is CAISGGDGNQPQHF. This chain links TRBV10-3 with TRBJ1-5; D may be TRBD1 (5 bases). Germline CDR1 is ENHRY and CDR2 is SYGVKD. V lost 8 bases to trimming and J lost 2 bases, with 13 bases between them. There are 14 residues in the CDR3.

The genes are TRBV30 and TRBJ1-1, with D perhaps TRBD1 (6 bases). Germline values: CDR1 GTSNPN, CDR2 SVGIG (reference sequence). CDR3 length equals 12 residues. V gave up 0 bases and J gave up 4 bases, with 6 bases separating them. CDR3 bases: TGTGCCTGGAGTGTAGGGGGCACTGAAGCTTTCTTT. Its translation: CAWSVGGTEAFF.

This clonotype showed up many times. For the CDR3, the DNA is TGTGCCAGCAGCGCGGGGACTAGCGGGAGTTCGGGTGAGACCCAGTACTTC. It encodes CASSAGTSGSSGETQYF. V and J are TRBV13 and TRBJ2-5; TRBD2 matches 14 bases. In germline, CDR1 is PRHDT, CDR2 FYEKMQ (reference sequence). V gave up 5 bases and J gave up 5 bases; unmatched junction bases: 10. This CDR3 has 17 amino acids.

The chain links TRBV7-9 to TRBJ2-7; unclear D gene. With 5 bases removed from V and 6 bases from J, the gap between germline ends came to 11 bases. The CDR3 totals 12 residues. Germline CDR1 reads SEHNR; CDR2 reads FQNEAQ (reference sequence). CDR3 amino acids: CASSAVAAEQYV. In DNA form, the CDR3 reads TGTGCCAGCAGCGCCGTGGCGGCCGAGCAGTACGTC.

V and J are TRBV5-6 and TRBJ1-6; 8 positions match TRBD1. The germline gives CDR1 SGHDT, CDR2 YYEEEE. The ends lost 6 bases at V and 10 bases at J; junction bases unmatched: 15. CDR3 length equals 16 residues. In DNA, the CDR3 is TGTGCCAGCACCTCCCGGACAGGGTCGGGAGGCTCACCCCTCCACTTT. It yields the protein CASTSRTGSGGSPLHF.

As concerns this clonotype: A much larger clone lies a single base off, so this may be a read error. The V call is TRBV7-6, the J call TRBJ2-7; 9 nucleotides align to TRBD1. The CDR3 has 17 amino acids. V gave up 1 base and J gave up 0 bases; unmatched junction bases: 7. Germline V gene lookup returns CDR1 SGHVS and CDR2 FNYEAQ. The CDR3 region has the DNA TGTGCCAGCAGCTTAGGTCGATTGGGACAGGGCTCCTACGAGCAGTACTTC. This codes for CASSLGRLGQGSYEQYF.

This clonotype appeared many times. This chain joins TRBV7-3 and TRBJ2-1, with 8 bases fitting TRBD2. Germline V CDR1 and CDR2: SGHTA, FQGTGA. The CDR3 loop spans 16 amino acids. Unmatched junction bases numbered 15, after V lost 6 bases and J lost 8 bases. The CDR3 DNA follows: TGTGCCAGCAGTCCTAGGGGTGGGGGACTAGGCTATGAGCAGTTCTTC. Protein: CASSPRGGGLGYEQFF.

This chain connects TRBV18 to TRBJ1-2, with 8 nucleotides matching TRBD1. The trim removed 4 bases at V and 5 bases at J, leaving 9 bases unmatched. CDR1 and CDR2 (germline): KGHSH, LQKENI. The CDR3 is made up of 15 amino acids. The CDR3 DNA is TGTGCCAGCTCACTCCGGGACAGGTCCCGTTATGGCTACACCTTC. Translating gives CASSLRDRSRYGYTF.

This clonotype has more than one count but fewer than ten. The J gene is TRBJ2-2, the V gene TRBV7-2, with 11 nucleotides matching TRBD2. The junction had 5 bases not matched to a gene; V was cut back by 4 bases and J by 4 bases. This CDR3 spans 16 amino acids. Germline loops: CDR1 SGHTA, CDR2 FQGNSA. CDR3 DNA sequence: TGTGCCAGCAGCTCCGGGCTAGCGGGAGGCACCGGGGAGCTGTTTTTT. Encoded protein: CASSSGLAGGTGELFF.

The table lists this clonotype with many counts. The chain is built from TRBV4-1 and TRBJ2-1, with D perhaps matching TRBD2 (5 bases). Germline assignment: CDR1 MGHRA and CDR2 YSYEKL. V lost 4 bases and J 5 bases, leaving 12 bases between the germline ends. The length of the CDR3 is 14 residues. Written as DNA, the CDR3 is TGCGCCAGCAGCCCTAGACTAACCGACAATGAGCAGTTCTTC. Translated: CASSPRLTDNEQFF.

This clonotype was found many times. The gene calls are TRBV10-3 and TRBJ1-5; D is uncertain. CDR1 ENHRY and CDR2 SYGVKD come from the germline V gene. The CDR3 covers 17 residues. Trimming removed 2 bases from V and 1 base from J, with 15 bases in between. The CDR3 is CAISESRSVGSNQPQHF. CDR3 sequence (DNA): TGTGCCATCAGTGAGAGTAGATCCGTTGGGAGCAATCAGCCCCAGCATTTT.